Each of the 21 T cell receptor beta chains below was sequenced from the same sample in a study of CDR3 diversity in severe acne. One entry per CDR3 protein results from TCRdb running MiXCR on the PCR reads. The profile shows over 100,000 distinct CDR3 sequences, 51% of them singletons. The material sequenced was blood. The source is a male donor with acne.

This clonotype was seen only a few times. The CDR3 coding sequence is TGTGCCAGCAGTTTATTTGCGGGAACCCTTGTGGATGAGCAGTTCTTC. This translates into CASSLFAGTLVDEQFF. V is TRBV28 and J is TRBJ2-1, with D possibly being TRBD2 (6 bases). The germline gives CDR1 MDHEN, CDR2 SYDVKM. V was cut by 1 base and J by 8 bases, with 18 bases left in between. The CDR3 has 16 amino acids.

The J gene is TRBJ2-7, the V gene TRBV5-4; TRBD2 aligns across 7 bases. The last part of the DNA fits TRBJ2-5 better; the J call may be wrong. CDR3 length equals 16 residues. The germline CDR1 and CDR2 sequences are SGHNT and YYREEE (reference sequence). CDR3 in amino acids: CASSLRSGNLGETQYF. The CDR3 DNA sequence: TGTGCCAGCAGCTTGCGAAGCGGGAACCTCGGGGAGACCCAGTACTTC.

A word on this clonotype: An end of the junction does not agree with germline; a read error may underlie this. The chain has TRBV2 and TRBJ2-7; 12 bases fit TRBD2. Per the germline V gene, CDR1 is SNHLY and CDR2 is FYNNEI. The CDR3 sequence is 15 residues long. The CDR3 DNA follows: TGTGCCAGCAGTGGGACTAGCGGGATTACCTACGAGCAGCACTTC. Protein sequence: CASSGTSGITYEQHF.

This clonotype was observed a few times. This chain joins TRBV6-6 and TRBJ1-2; D is uncertain. CDR1 and CDR2 from the germline V gene are MNHNY and SVGAGI (reference sequence). V lost 5 bases and J 5 bases, leaving 12 bases between the germline ends. This CDR3 spans 13 amino acids. The CDR3, as DNA: TGTGCCAGCAGTGCCGGAGGTGGATATGGCTACACCTTC. This translates into CASSAGGGYGYTF.

This clonotype showed up many times. Written as DNA, the CDR3 is TGTGCCAGCAGCCTACCCGGGAGGGGAAACACTGAAGCTTTCTTT. Its protein is CASSLPGRGNTEAFF. This chain links TRBV7-9 with TRBJ1-1, with D perhaps matching TRBD1 (5 bases). Germline CDR1 and CDR2: SEHNR and FQNEAQ (reference sequence). Trimming stripped 5 bases from V and 2 bases from J, with 15 bases between. This CDR3 spans 15 amino acids.

This clonotype ranks as medium-sized (0.01 to 0.1%). CDR3 residues: CASSLGTGSWSYEQYF. The CDR3 bases are TGCGCCAGCAGCTTGGGGACAGGCTCCTGGTCCTACGAGCAGTACTTC. V is TRBV5-1 and J is TRBJ2-7, with 7 bases lining up with TRBD1. Germline V CDR1 and CDR2: SGHRS, YFSETQ. The junction had 7 bases not matched to a gene; V was cut back by 0 bases and J by 1 base. There are 16 residues in the CDR3.

This sequence joins TRBV5-6 and TRBJ2-1; TRBD2 is a possible D gene (5 bases). CDR1 is SGHDT and CDR2 is YYEEEE in the germline V gene. V was shortened by 2 bases and J by 0 bases, with 12 bases between the two germline ends. This CDR3 spans 16 amino acids. CDR3 DNA sequence: TGTGCCAGCAGCTTTCTGAGCGGTCACTCCTACAATGAGCAGTTCTTC. Translated, it gives CASSFLSGHSYNEQFF. Full variable domain (missing parts from reference TRBV5-6 and TRBJ2-1): DAGVTQSPTHLIKTRGQQVTLRCSPKSGHDTVSWYQQALGQGPQFIFQYYEEEERQRGNFPDRFSGHQFPNYSSELNVNALLLGDSALYLCASSFLSGHSYNEQFFGPGTRLTVL.

This chain uses TRBV7-6 with TRBJ2-3, with unresolved D. The CDR3 sequence is 18 residues long. Germline lookup yields CDR1 SGHVS and CDR2 FNYEAQ. Trimming stripped 1 base from V and 3 bases from J, with 20 bases between. The CDR3 reads CASSLVGGSLRLTDTQYF. In DNA form, the CDR3 reads TGTGCCAGCAGCTTAGTAGGCGGTAGTTTGCGCCTGACAGATACGCAGTATTTT.

This clonotype has just a few counts. The V call is TRBV6-5, the J call TRBJ1-2, with 8 bases lining up with TRBD1. The germline V gene encodes CDR1 MNHEY and CDR2 SVGAGI. CDR3 length equals 15 residues. The V gene end was trimmed by 1 base and the J gene end by 3 bases; junction bases not matched to a gene: 4. The CDR3 loop reads CASSYFTGGDYGYTF. CDR3 nucleotide sequence: TGTGCCAGCAGTTACTTTACAGGGGGGGACTATGGCTACACCTTC.

The gene calls are TRBV2 and TRBJ2-7; TRBD1 matches 7 bases. The CDR3 has 12 residues. Trimming removed 5 bases from V and 7 bases from J; junction bases left unmatched: 5. CDR1 and CDR2 from the germline V gene are SNHLY and FYNNEI. CDR3 protein: CASSYRGDEQYF. DNA of the CDR3: TGTGCCAGCAGTTACAGGGGAGATGAGCAGTACTTC. The whole variable domain, filled in from reference TRBV2 and TRBJ2-7, reads EPEVTQTPSHQVTQMGQEVILRCVPISNHLYFYWYRQILGQKVEFLVSFYNNEISEKSEIFDDQFSVERPDGSNFTLKIRSTKLEDSAMYFCASSYRGDEQYFGPGTRLTVT.

This clonotype was seen repeatedly, ten times or more. This chain joins TRBV19 and TRBJ1-3; D gene ambiguous. Germline V gives CDR1 LNHDA, CDR2 SQIVND (reference sequence). Deletions cut 8 bases from V and 1 base from J, with 12 bases between. The CDR3 is 14 residues long. The CDR3 DNA is TGTGCCAGTTATGAGTGGGGTTCTGGAAACACCATATATTTT. It codes for CASYEWGSGNTIYF.

The table lists this clonotype with a few counts. The CDR3 loop is CSVYDSHGELFF. CDR3 DNA sequence: TGCAGCGTTTACGACAGTCACGGGGAGCTGTTTTTT. The J gene is TRBJ2-2, the V gene TRBV29-1; D perhaps matches TRBD1 (5 bases). There are 12 residues in the CDR3. The germline CDR1 and CDR2 sequences are SQVTM and ANQGSEA. V was trimmed by 5 bases and J by 7 bases, leaving 11 bases between them.

This clonotype was observed once. The rearrangement links TRBV10-1 to TRBJ2-1; 9 bases fit TRBD1. The CDR3 contains 14 residues. Germline CDR1 reads WNHNN; CDR2 reads SYGVQD (reference sequence). V lost 4 bases, J lost 8 bases, and 6 bases stayed unmatched. CDR3 sequence: CASSVGQGWDEQFF. CDR3 coding DNA: TGCGCCAGCAGTGTCGGACAGGGGTGGGATGAGCAGTTCTTC.

The V gene is TRBV20-1, the J gene TRBJ2-1; 13 bases agree with TRBD2. Per germline, CDR1 DFQATT and CDR2 SNEGSKA (reference sequence). The CDR3 length is 13 residues. The CDR3 DNA reads TGCAGCAGACTAGCGGGAGGAGACAATGAGCAGTTCTTC. Its protein is CSRLAGGDNEQFF.

Details on this clonotype: Being one base from a much bigger clone, this may be a read error. The V gene is TRBV20-1, the J gene TRBJ1-3; D is uncertain. CDR3 size: 16 residues. Germline V gives CDR1 DFQATT, CDR2 SNEGSKA (reference sequence). The CDR3 DNA reads as TGCAGTGCTAGAGATCGGCGGAAAAACTCTGGAGACACCATATATTTT. This sequence encodes CSARDRRKNSGDTIYF.

The V call is TRBV6-2 or TRBV6-3, the J call TRBJ2-5; D not certain. CDR1 and CDR2 from the germline V gene are MNHEY and SVGEGT. Trimming cost V 5 bases and J 7 bases, with 14 bases left between them. This CDR3 is built from 13 residues. As DNA, the CDR3 is TGTGCCAGCAGTCTTACGTTAACAGTGACCCAGTACTTC. It yields the protein CASSLTLTVTQYF.

The CDR3 DNA reads as TGCAGCGTTGGAGACAGGCGGGTCACTGAAGCTTTCTTT. This codes for CSVGDRRVTEAFF. This chain joins TRBV29-1 and TRBJ1-1, with D tentatively TRBD1 (6 bases). Germline V gene data show CDR1 as SQVTM and CDR2 as ANQGSEA. The CDR3 has 13 residues. Trimming took 4 bases from V and 4 from J, leaving 13 bases between them.

This clonotype showed up just a few times. Possible read error: a much larger clone is one base away. The chain employs TRBV20-1 and TRBJ2-5; D gene uncertain. In germline, CDR1 is DFQATT, CDR2 SNEGSKA (reference sequence). V was trimmed by 6 bases and J by 6 bases, leaving 11 bases between them. The CDR3 consists of 11 residues. This CDR3 reads CSAEPDKTQYF. The CDR3 region has the DNA TGCAGTGCCGAACCCGATAAGACCCAGTACTTC.

The sample holds one count of this clonotype. The rearrangement joins TRBV20-1 to TRBJ2-7; the match to TRBD2 covers 8 bases. CDR3 length equals 18 residues. Germline V gives CDR1 DFQATT, CDR2 SNEGSKA (reference sequence). V trimming: 3 bases; J trimming: 3 bases; junction bases outside the gene matches: 19. The CDR3 spells CSARTAGTSGGEGYEQYF. CDR3 DNA sequence: TGCAGTGCTAGGACCGCCGGGACTAGTGGCGGGGAGGGCTACGAGCAGTACTTC.

The CDR3 sequence: CSAGTGGYNEQFF. The CDR3 DNA reads as TGCAGTGCCGGGACAGGGGGCTACAATGAGCAGTTCTTC. This chain connects TRBV20-1 to TRBJ2-1; TRBD1 matches at 11 bases. The germline V gene encodes CDR1 DFQATT and CDR2 SNEGSKA (reference sequence). The CDR3 consists of 13 residues. J was trimmed by 3 bases and V by 6 bases; bases with no gene match: 1.

The genes are TRBV20-1 and TRBJ2-6, with 8 bases fitting TRBD1. V gave up 5 bases and J gave up 2 bases; unmatched junction bases: 14. This CDR3 has 18 residues. Germline V gene sequence: CDR1 DFQATT, CDR2 SNEGSKA (reference sequence). Here the CDR3 reads CSAGSSRGLTTGANVLTF. In DNA, the CDR3 is TGCAGTGCTGGAAGTAGCAGGGGGCTGACAACTGGGGCCAACGTCCTGACTTTC.